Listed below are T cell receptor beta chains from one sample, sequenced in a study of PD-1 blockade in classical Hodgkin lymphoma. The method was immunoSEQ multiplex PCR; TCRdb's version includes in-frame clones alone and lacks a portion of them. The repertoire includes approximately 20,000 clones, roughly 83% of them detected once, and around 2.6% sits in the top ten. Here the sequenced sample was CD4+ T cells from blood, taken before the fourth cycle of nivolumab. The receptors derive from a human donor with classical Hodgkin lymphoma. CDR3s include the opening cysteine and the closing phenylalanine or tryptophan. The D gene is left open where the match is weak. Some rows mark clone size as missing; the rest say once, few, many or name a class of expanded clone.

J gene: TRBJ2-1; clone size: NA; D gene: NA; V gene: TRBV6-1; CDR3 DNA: TGTGCCAGCAGCCGAGGGGGGGACCATGAGCAGTTCTTC; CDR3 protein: CASSRGGDHEQFF
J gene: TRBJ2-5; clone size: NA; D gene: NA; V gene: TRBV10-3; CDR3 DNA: TGTGCCATCAAGGCCATTGACGTGCAGACCCAGTACTTC; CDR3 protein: CAIKAIDVQTQYF
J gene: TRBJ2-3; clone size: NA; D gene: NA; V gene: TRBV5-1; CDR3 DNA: TGCGCCAGCAGCCCAGGGACAATCCAATTATTAGATACGCAGTATTTT; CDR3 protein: CASSPGTIQLLDTQYF
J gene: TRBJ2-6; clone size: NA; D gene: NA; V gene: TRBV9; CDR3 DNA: TGTGCCAGCAGCGAGAGGGGCGGGACAGGGGCCAACGTCCTGACTTTC; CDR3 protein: CASSERGGTGANVLTF
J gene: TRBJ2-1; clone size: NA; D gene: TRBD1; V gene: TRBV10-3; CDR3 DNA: TGTGCCATCAGTGTTTCCGGGACAGGCTCCTACAATGAGCAGTTCTTC; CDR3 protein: CAISVSGTGSYNEQFF
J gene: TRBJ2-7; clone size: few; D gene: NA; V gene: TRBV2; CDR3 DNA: TGTGCCAGCAGGGCCGACGGCTCCTACGAGCAGTACTTC; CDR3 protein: CASRADGSYEQYF
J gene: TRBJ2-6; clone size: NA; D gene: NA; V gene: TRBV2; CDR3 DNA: TGTGCCAGCAGTCAAGAGGGCAGCTCTGGGGCCAACGTCCTGACTTTC; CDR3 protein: CASSQEGSSGANVLTF
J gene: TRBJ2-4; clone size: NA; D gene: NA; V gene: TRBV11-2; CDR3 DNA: TGTGCCAGCAGCTTAGGAGGGCTCGGAAACATTCAGTACTTC; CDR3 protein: CASSLGGLGNIQYF
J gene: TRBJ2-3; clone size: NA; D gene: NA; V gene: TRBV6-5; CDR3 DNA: TGTGCCAGCAGTTACAGGGTCGAAACAGATACGCAGTATTTT; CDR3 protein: CASSYRVETDTQYF
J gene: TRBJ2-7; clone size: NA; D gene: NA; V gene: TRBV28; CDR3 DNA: TGTGCCAGCACGACACCCTCGGGTACTAGAGAGCAGTACTTC; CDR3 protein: CASTTPSGTREQYF
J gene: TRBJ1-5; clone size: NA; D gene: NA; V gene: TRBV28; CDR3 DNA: TGTGCCAGCACCCGACAGAGCTCGGGGGCCCAGCATTTT; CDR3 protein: CASTRQSSGAQHF
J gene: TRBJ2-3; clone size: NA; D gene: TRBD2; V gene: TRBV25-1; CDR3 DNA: TGTGCCAGCGGGGGACTAGCCCCGGCTACGCAGTATTTT; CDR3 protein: CASGGLAPATQYF
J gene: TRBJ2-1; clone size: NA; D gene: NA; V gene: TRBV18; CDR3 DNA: TGTGCCAGCTCACCTAGTAGCGTGACCAATGAGCAGTTCTTC; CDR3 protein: CASSPSSVTNEQFF
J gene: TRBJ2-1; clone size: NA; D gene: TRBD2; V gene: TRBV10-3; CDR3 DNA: TGTGCCACAAGGCAGCGGGAGAGAGAGCAGTTCTTC; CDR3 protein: CATRQREREQFF
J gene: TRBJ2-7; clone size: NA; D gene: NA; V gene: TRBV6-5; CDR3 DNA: TGTGCCAGCAGTTATCGGGCGACACTGCCCTACGAGCAGTACTTC; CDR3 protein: CASSYRATLPYEQYF
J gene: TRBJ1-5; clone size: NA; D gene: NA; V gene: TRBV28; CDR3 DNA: TGTGCCAGCAGTTTATGGGGGTTACTAAAACAGCCCCAGCATTTT; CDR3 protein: CASSLWGLLKQPQHF
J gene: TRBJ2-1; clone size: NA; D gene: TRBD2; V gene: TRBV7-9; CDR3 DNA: TGTGCCAGCAGCCCACGGGAGGGGTCTGGAGGTTCTGAGCAGTTCTTC; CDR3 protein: CASSPREGSGGSEQFF
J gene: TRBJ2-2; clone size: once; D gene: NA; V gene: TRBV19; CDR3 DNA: TGTGCCAGTAGTATTTTGGCGAACACCGGGGAGCTGTTTTTT; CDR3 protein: CASSILANTGELFF
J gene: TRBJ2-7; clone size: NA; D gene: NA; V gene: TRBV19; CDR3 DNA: TGTGCCAGTAGTATGACAAGCCTCTCCTACGAGCAGTACTTC; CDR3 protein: CASSMTSLSYEQYF
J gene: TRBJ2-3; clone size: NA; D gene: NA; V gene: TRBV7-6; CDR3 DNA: TGTGCCAGCAGCTTAGCTAGCGGAGCTTCAGATACGCAGTATTTT; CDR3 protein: CASSLASGASDTQYF
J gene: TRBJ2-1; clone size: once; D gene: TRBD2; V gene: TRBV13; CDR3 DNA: TGTGCCAGCAGCTCCAGACTAGCGGAGCACAATGAGCAGTTCTTC; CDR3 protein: CASSSRLAEHNEQFF
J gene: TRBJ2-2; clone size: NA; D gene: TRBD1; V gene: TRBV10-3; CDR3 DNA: TGTGCCACCGACAGGGGAGGCGCGAACACCGGGGAGCTGTTTTTT; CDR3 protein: CATDRGGANTGELFF
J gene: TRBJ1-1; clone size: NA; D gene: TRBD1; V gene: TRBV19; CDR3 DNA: TGTGCCAGTAGTCTACAAACAGGGGTAACTGAAGCTTTCTTT; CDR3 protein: CASSLQTGVTEAFF
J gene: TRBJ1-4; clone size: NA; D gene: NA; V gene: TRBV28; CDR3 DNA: TGTGCCAGCAGTTTTACGGGGGTCGGGGAAAAACTGTTTTTT; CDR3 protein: CASSFTGVGEKLFF
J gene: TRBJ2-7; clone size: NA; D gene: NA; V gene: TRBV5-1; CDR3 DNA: TGCGCCAGCAGCTTGGGGGGGCAGTCCTACGAGCAGTACTTC; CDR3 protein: CASSLGGQSYEQYF
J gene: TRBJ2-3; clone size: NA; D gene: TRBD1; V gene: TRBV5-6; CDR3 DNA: TGTGCCAGCAGCTTGGGGGACAGGGGCTCAGATACGCAGTATTTT; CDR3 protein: CASSLGDRGSDTQYF
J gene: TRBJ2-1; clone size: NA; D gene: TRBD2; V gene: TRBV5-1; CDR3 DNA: TGCGCCAGCACCAACAAGATTACGGGACTAGCGGGATCTTTGGGTTGGGGTCTGTACAATGAGCAGTTCTTC; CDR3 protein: CASTNKITGLAGSLGWGLYNEQFF
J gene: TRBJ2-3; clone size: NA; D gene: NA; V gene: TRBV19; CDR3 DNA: TGTGCCAGTAGGCTCGGGAGCACAGATACGCAGTATTTT; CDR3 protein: CASRLGSTDTQYF
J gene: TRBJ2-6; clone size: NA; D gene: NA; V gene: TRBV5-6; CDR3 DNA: TGTGCCAGCAGCTTGGCCCCTTACGGTACCGGGGCCAACGTCCTGACTTTC; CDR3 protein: CASSLAPYGTGANVLTF
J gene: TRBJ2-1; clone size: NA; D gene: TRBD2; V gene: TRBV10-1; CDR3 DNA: TGCGCCAGCAGTGAGTCGGGACTAGCGGGAGCACGGGAGCAGTTCTTC; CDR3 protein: CASSESGLAGAREQFF
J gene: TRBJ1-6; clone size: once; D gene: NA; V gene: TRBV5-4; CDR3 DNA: TGTGCCAGCAGCCCGGGGGGGCCCTCTGCACCCCTCCACTTT; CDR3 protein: CASSPGGPSAPLHF
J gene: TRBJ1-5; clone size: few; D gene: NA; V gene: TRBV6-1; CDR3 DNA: TGTGCCAGCAGGGCGGGGTGGAATCAGCCCCAGCATTTT; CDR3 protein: CASRAGWNQPQHF
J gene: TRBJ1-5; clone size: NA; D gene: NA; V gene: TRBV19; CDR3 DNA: TGTGCCAGTACCCGTGGCGTGGCGGCTGATCAGCCCCAGCATTTT; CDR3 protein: CASTRGVAADQPQHF
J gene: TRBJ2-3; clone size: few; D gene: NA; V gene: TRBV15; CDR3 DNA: TGTGCCACCAGCAGAGCGGGAGGCACAGATACGCAGTATTTT; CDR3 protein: CATSRAGGTDTQYF
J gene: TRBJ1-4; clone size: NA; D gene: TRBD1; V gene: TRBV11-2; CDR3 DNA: TGTGCCAGCAGGTCTGACAGGGGTTCAACTAATGAAAAACTGTTTTTT; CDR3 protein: CASRSDRGSTNEKLFF
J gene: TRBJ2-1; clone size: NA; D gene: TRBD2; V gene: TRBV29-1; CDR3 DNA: TGCAGCGCCGCCGGGGAGGGGTCCTACAATGAGCAGTTCTTC; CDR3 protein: CSAAGEGSYNEQFF
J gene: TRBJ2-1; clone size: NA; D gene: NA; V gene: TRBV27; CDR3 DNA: TGTGCCAGCAGTTTTCTTCTAGGACGGTACAATGAGCAGTTCTTC; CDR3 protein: CASSFLLGRYNEQFF
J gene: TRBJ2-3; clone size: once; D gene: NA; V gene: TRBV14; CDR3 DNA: TGTGCCAGCAGCCAGATTCTGCCGACTCATGGCACAGATACGCAGTATTTT; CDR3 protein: CASSQILPTHGTDTQYF
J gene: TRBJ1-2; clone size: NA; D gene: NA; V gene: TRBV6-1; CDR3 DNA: TGTGCCAGTTCAAAGAACTATGGCTACACCTTC; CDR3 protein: CASSKNYGYTF
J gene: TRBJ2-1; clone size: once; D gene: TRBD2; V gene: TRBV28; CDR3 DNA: TGTGCCAGCAGTCTGACTAGCGGGAGACCCTCCTACAATGAGCAGTTCTTC; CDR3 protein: CASSLTSGRPSYNEQFF
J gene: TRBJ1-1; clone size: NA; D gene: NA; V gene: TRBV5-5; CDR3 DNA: TGTGCCAGCAGGAGGGTTGGGGGCACTGAAGCTTTCTTT; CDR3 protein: CASRRVGGTEAFF
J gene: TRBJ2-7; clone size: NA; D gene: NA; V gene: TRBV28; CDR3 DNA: TGTGCCAGCAACAATCGGGGCAACTCCTACGAGCAGTACTTC; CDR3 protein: CASNNRGNSYEQYF
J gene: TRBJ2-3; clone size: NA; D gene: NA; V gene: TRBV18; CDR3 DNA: TGTGCCAGCTCACCACTCTCCGGGAACACAGATACGCAGTATTTT; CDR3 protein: CASSPLSGNTDTQYF
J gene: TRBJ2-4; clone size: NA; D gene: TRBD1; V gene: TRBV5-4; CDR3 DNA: TGTGCCAGCAGCCTGGGAGGTGGACAGGGCATTCCCAAAAACATTCAGTACTTC; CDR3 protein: CASSLGGGQGIPKNIQYF
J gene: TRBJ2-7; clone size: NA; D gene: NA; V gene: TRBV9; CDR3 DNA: TGTGCCAGCAGCGTAGATCGGGCCGAGCAGTACTTC; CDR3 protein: CASSVDRAEQYF
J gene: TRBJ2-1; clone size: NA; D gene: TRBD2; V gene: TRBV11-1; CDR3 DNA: TGTGCCAGCAGCCCTAGCGGGATTGAGCAGTTCTTC; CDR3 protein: CASSPSGIEQFF
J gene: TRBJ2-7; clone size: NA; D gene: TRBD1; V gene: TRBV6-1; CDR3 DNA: TGTGCCAGCAGTGAAGTGGGACAGGGTTTCGAGCAGTACTTC; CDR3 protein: CASSEVGQGFEQYF
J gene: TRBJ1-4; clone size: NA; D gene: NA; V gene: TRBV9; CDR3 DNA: TGTGCCAGCAGCGGGGTGGGCCTGGGGGAAAAACTGTTTTTT; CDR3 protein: CASSGVGLGEKLFF
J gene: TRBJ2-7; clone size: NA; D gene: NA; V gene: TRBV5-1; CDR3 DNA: TGCGCCAGCAGCCTGGGAGCCAACCAGGTATGGGAGCAGTACTTC; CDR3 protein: CASSLGANQVWEQYF
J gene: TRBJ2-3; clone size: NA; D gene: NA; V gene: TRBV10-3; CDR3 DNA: TGTGCCATCAGTGAGACCAAGACAGATACGCAGTATTTT; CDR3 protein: CAISETKTDTQYF
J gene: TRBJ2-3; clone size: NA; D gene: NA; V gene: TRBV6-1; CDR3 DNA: TGTGCCAGCAGTGTGGGGGCCCCCACAGATACGCAGTATTTT; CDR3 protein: CASSVGAPTDTQYF
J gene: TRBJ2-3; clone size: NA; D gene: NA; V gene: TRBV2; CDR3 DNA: TGTGCCAGCAGTGATCCCCCTCGCCCGGCCACAGATACGCAGTATTTT; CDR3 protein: CASSDPPRPATDTQYF
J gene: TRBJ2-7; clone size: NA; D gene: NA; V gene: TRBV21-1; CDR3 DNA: TGTGCCAGCACCCAGGGGGGCCGACAGGGGAACTACGAGCAGTACTTC; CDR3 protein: CASTQGGRQGNYEQYF
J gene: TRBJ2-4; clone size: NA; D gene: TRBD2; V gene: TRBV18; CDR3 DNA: TGTGCCAGCTCACCACTAGGGAGGGCCATTCAGTACTTC; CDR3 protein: CASSPLGRAIQYF
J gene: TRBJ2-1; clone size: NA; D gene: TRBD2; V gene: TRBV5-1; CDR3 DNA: TGCGCCAGCAGCTTGGTAATAGCGGGAGGCAATGAGCAGTTCTTC; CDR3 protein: CASSLVIAGGNEQFF
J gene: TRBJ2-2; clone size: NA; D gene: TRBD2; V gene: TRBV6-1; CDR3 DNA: TGTGCGGCGGGGGAGGAGGTCGGGGAGCTGTTTTTT; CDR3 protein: CAAGEEVGELFF
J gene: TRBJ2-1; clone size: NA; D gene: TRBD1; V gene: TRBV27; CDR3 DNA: TGTGCCAGCAGCCCAGGGGGCCGACTGGGAAATGAGCAGTTCTTC; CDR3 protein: CASSPGGRLGNEQFF
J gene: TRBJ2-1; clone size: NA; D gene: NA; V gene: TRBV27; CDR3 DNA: TGTGCCAGCAGTTCAACTAGCACGGTCTACAATGAGCAGTTCTTC; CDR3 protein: CASSSTSTVYNEQFF